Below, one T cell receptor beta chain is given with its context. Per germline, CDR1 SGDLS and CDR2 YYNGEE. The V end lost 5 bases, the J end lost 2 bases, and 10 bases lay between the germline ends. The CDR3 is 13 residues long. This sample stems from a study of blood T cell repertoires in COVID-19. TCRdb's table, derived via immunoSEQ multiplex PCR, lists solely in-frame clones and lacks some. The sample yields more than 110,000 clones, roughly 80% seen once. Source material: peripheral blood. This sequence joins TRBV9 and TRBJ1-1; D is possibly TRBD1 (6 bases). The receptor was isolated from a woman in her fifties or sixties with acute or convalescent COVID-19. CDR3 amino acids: CASSKQGNTEAFF. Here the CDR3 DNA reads TGTGCCAGCAGTAAACAGGGTAACACTGAAGCTTTCTTT. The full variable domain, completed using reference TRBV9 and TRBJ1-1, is DSGVTQTPKHLITATGQRVTLRCSPRSGDLSVYWYQQSLDQGLQFLIQYYNGEERAKGNILERFSAQQFPDLHSELNLSSLELGDSALYFCASSKQGNTEAFFGQGTRLTVV.